This T cell receptor beta chain is from a study of cytomegalovirus exposure and HLA in healthy donors. Study-level results: When analyzed later, a missense DCLRE1C variant was found to be linked to TCR beta V- and J-gene trimming. Cytomegalovirus status was reportedly diagnosed by the classifier with high sensitivity and specificity. Later analysis showed TCR association rates varying by HLA locus, highest for DRB1 and lowest for HLA-C. Cytomegalovirus-associated status was assigned to more than 150 TCR beta chains.

In the PCR, 60 Vbeta and 13 Jbeta primers were used. Assay used: immunoSEQ multiplex PCR; TCRdb lists only in-frame clones, some missing. The table records some 100,000 clones, approximately 81% of them present only once. Points on this clone: What it binds is not known.

CDR3 length: 18 residues. Trimming pared 4 bases from V and 0 bases from J, leaving 22 bases between. Germline CDR1 reads GTSNPN; CDR2 reads SVGIG (reference sequence). The rearrangement uses TRBV30 and TRBJ1-3, with D tentatively TRBD1 (5 bases). Sequenced input: PBMCs. This TCR came from a female donor in good health and CMV-seropositive. CDR3 sequence reads: CAWKVNDFRASSGNTIYF. The CDR3 DNA reads as TGTGCCTGGAAGGTTAACGATTTCAGGGCATCCTCTGGAAACACCATATATTTT. Together with reference TRBV30 and TRBJ1-3, the CDR3 gives the full variable domain: SQTIHQWPATLVQPVGSPLSLECTVEGTSNPNLYWYRQAAGRGLQLLFYSVGIGQISSEVPQNLSASRPQDRQFILSSKKLLLSDSGFYLCAWKVNDFRASSGNTIYFGEGSWLTVV.